A single sample gave rise to the 27 T cell receptor beta chains below, sequenced in a study of shared clonotypes between healthy human individuals. The repertoire was sequenced with immunoSEQ multiplex PCR; TCRdb's copy has only in-frame clones and lacks some. Seen here are roughly 2.5 million clones, just over 90% observed once, and the top ten hold 0.13% to 0.15%. Sequencing was carried out using naive CD4+ T cells sorted from blood. Described subset: CD45RA+ positively selected. These receptors all come from a man between 18 and 35 years old in good health.

The J gene is TRBJ1-2, the V gene TRBV4-3, with a possible D match to TRBD1 (5 bases). Trimming cost V 0 bases and J 3 bases, with 14 bases left between them. CDR3 length equals 16 residues. Germline CDR1 reads LGHNA; CDR2 reads YSLEER. CDR3 DNA: TGCGCCAGCAGCCAAGATAGCGAACAGGCTCACTATGGCTACACCTTC. Residues: CASSQDSEQAHYGYTF.

This chain uses TRBV27 with TRBJ2-5, with D tentatively TRBD1 (5 bases). The CDR3 has 11 amino acids. V was trimmed by 5 bases and J by 4 bases, leaving 5 bases between them. The germline gives CDR1 MNHEY, CDR2 SMNVEV (reference sequence). CDR3 coding DNA: TGTGCCAGCAGTACAGGAGAGACCCAGTACTTC. This codes for CASSTGETQYF.

This clone has just one count. The chain links TRBV7-9 to TRBJ1-3; the D is unclear. CDR3 length: 16 amino acids. Germline V gene lookup returns CDR1 SEHNR and CDR2 FQNEAQ (reference sequence). V lost 1 base and J 3 bases, leaving 13 bases between the germline ends. The CDR3 is CASSLGQQRGGNTIYF. CDR3 bases: TGTGCCAGCAGCTTAGGGCAGCAGCGCGGTGGAAACACCATATATTTT. The full variable domain, in which reference TRBV7-9 and TRBJ1-3 provide the parts outside the CDR3, is DTGVSQNPRHKITKRGQNVTFRCDPISEHNRLYWYRQTLGQGPEFLTYFQNEAQLEKSRLLSDRFSAERPKGSFSTLEIQRTEQGDSAMYLCASSLGQQRGGNTIYFGEGSWLTVV.

The CDR3 DNA reads as TGTGCCAGCAGTTTACAAAGGACAGGGCGGGGCTACACCTTC. Translating it yields CASSLQRTGRGYTF. The chain uses TRBV28 and TRBJ1-2; TRBD1 aligns across 8 bases. The junction had 7 bases not matched to a gene; V was cut back by 2 bases and J by 8 bases. This CDR3 contains 14 residues. CDR1 MDHEN and CDR2 SYDVKM come from the germline V gene.

V gene TRBV9 combines with J gene TRBJ2-3; no definite D call. V lost 2 bases to trimming and J lost 3 bases, with 10 bases between them. The CDR3 is 14 amino acids. The germline V gene has CDR1 SGDLS and CDR2 YYNGEE. In DNA form, the CDR3 reads TGTGCCAGCAGCGTGACCGCTTTGACAGATACGCAGTATTTT. Its protein product is CASSVTALTDTQYF.

The chain combines TRBV5-8 with TRBJ2-7; tentatively, D is TRBD1 or TRBD2 (5 bases each). Germline V gives CDR1 SGHTS, CDR2 YDEGEE. This CDR3 contains 16 residues. V lost 2 bases, J lost 2 bases, and 17 bases lay in between. For the CDR3, the DNA is TGTGCCAGCAGCTTTGGGACGACACAGATTGCCTACGAGCAGTACTTC. This sequence encodes CASSFGTTQIAYEQYF.

The chain couples TRBV2 to TRBJ1-1; 12 bases map to TRBD1. Unmatched junction bases numbered 9, after V lost 6 bases and J lost 1 base. CDR3 length equals 17 residues. The germline CDR1 and CDR2 sequences are SNHLY and FYNNEI. CDR3 sequence: CASSVTGTGGKNTEAFF. CDR3 nucleotides: TGTGCCAGCAGCGTCACCGGGACAGGGGGCAAGAACACTGAAGCTTTCTTT.

The V gene is TRBV7-5, the J gene TRBJ2-4; no DNA check was done on the table's D call, TRBD2. TRBV7-5 is an annotated pseudogene. CDR3 length: 12 amino acids. The CDR3 DNA reads as TGTGCCAGGGGGGATGGGGGGAACATTCAGTACTTC. The encoded protein is CARGDGGNIQYF.

The chain combines TRBV29-1 with TRBJ2-7; 8 nucleotides agree with TRBD1. The V gene's germline CDR1 is SQVTM and CDR2 ANQGSEA. The CDR3 loop spans 14 amino acids. The V and J ends lost 5 bases and 0 bases, in that order; junction bases with no gene match: 6. Written as DNA, the CDR3 is TGCAGCGTTAAGGGACAGGTGAGCTCCTACGAGCAGTACTTC. Its protein is CSVKGQVSSYEQYF.

The chain links TRBV6-1 to TRBJ2-4, with 10 nucleotides matching TRBD1. Germline CDR1 MNHNS, CDR2 SASEGT. CDR3 length: 16 residues. V lost 3 bases to trimming and J lost 3 bases; unmatched junction nucleotides: 5. The CDR3 region is CASSDGQGEVKNIQYF. DNA of the CDR3: TGTGCCAGCAGTGACGGACAGGGGGAGGTCAAAAACATTCAGTACTTC.

The chain employs TRBV5-4 and TRBJ2-7; no clear D. The germline V gene encodes CDR1 SGHNT and CDR2 YYREEE (reference sequence). V lost 1 base and J 1 base, leaving 12 bases between the germline ends. This CDR3 spans 15 amino acids. For the CDR3, the DNA is TGTGCCAGCAGCTTGCCCACGGAGTATTCCTACGAGCAGTACTTC. Amino acid sequence: CASSLPTEYSYEQYF.

This chain links TRBV30 with TRBJ1-5; a weak D match, TRBD1 (6 bases). This CDR3 spans 15 amino acids. CDR1 and CDR2 from the germline V gene are GTSNPN and SVGIG (reference sequence). Trimming took 0 bases from V and 6 from J, leaving 15 bases between them. This CDR3 reads CAWSVAGGAAQPQHF. CDR3 DNA sequence: TGTGCCTGGAGTGTCGCGGGGGGGGCGGCTCAGCCCCAGCATTTT.

The rearrangement uses TRBV11-2 and TRBJ1-4, with a possible D match to TRBD1 (5 bases). The germline V gene encodes CDR1 SGHAT and CDR2 FQNNGV. The CDR3 extends over 15 amino acids. V was cut by 2 bases and J by 5 bases, with 12 bases left in between. This CDR3 is CASSLYKGWNEKLFF. CDR3 nucleotide sequence: TGTGCCAGCAGCTTATACAAGGGGTGGAATGAAAAACTGTTTTTT.

This clone has only one observation. The genes are TRBV11-2 and TRBJ2-7; the match to TRBD1 covers 8 bases. CDR3 length: 15 residues. V lost 6 bases and J lost 0; bases outside the gene matches: 7. The germline V gene encodes CDR1 SGHAT and CDR2 FQNNGV. The CDR3 region has the DNA TGTGCCAGCAGACGAGGACAGGGTAACTCCTACGAGCAGTACTTC. Translating it yields CASRRGQGNSYEQYF.

The table lists this clone with a count of one. This rearrangement joins TRBV6-5 to TRBJ2-7, with unresolved D. Trimming took off 2 bases at V and 6 bases at J, with 8 bases between the two ends. Germline lookup yields CDR1 MNHEY and CDR2 SVGAGI. The CDR3 runs 12 residues. Here the CDR3 DNA reads TGTGCCAGCAGTTACGACGGCGGCGAGCAGTACTTC. Protein sequence: CASSYDGGEQYF.

On this clone itself: Other DNA sequences in the same sample also yield this CDR3. The V call is TRBV18, the J call TRBJ1-5; 8 nucleotides match TRBD1. Unmatched junction bases numbered 1, after V lost 3 bases and J lost 6 bases. Germline V gene lookup returns CDR1 KGHSH and CDR2 LQKENI. The CDR3 consists of 13 residues. The CDR3 spells CASSPTGGQPQHF. CDR3 nucleotides: TGTGCCAGCTCACCTACAGGGGGTCAGCCCCAGCATTTT.

With regard to this clone: Other nucleotide sequences in the sample specify the same CDR3. The chain joins TRBV5-1 to TRBJ2-1; 8 bases agree with TRBD1. Losses at the gene ends were 4 bases for V and 2 bases for J; bases not matched to a gene: 5. CDR1 is SGHRS and CDR2 is YFSETQ in the germline V gene. The CDR3 loop spans 15 amino acids. This chain's CDR3 is CASSRAGGAYNEQFF. The CDR3 region has the DNA TGCGCCAGCAGCCGGGCAGGGGGCGCCTACAATGAGCAGTTCTTC.

The chain carries TRBV5-1 and TRBJ1-3, with D possibly matching TRBD1 (5 bases). The CDR3 is made up of 15 amino acids. Germline CDR1 reads SGHRS; CDR2 reads YFSETQ. Trimming left V 0 bases short and J 2 bases short, with 9 bases between. CDR3 DNA: TGCGCCAGCAGCTTGGTAACAGGAACTGGAAACACCATATATTTT. Amino acid sequence: CASSLVTGTGNTIYF.

The genes are TRBV28 and TRBJ1-2; D remains ambiguous. V lost 6 bases and J 2 bases, leaving 13 bases between the germline ends. This CDR3 is built from 14 residues. CDR1 and CDR2 from the germline V gene are MDHEN and SYDVKM. The CDR3 DNA reads TGTGCCAGCAGATTAGGGAGTTCCAACTATGGCTACACCTTC. Translated, it gives CASRLGSSNYGYTF.

V and J are TRBV5-6 and TRBJ2-5; possibly TRBD1 for D (6 bases). The CDR3 contains 17 residues. Trimming stripped 4 bases from V and 4 bases from J, with 23 bases between. Germline V gives CDR1 SGHDT, CDR2 YYEEEE. The CDR3 nucleotides are TGTGCCAGCAGCGCGTTGTGGGACGGGACATTTATAGAGACCCAGTACTTC. Protein product: CASSALWDGTFIETQYF.

The V gene is TRBV4-3, the J gene TRBJ2-7; 10 bases fit TRBD2. The CDR3 has 14 amino acids. V dropped 2 bases and J dropped 6; count of bases not matched to a gene: 4. Per germline, CDR1 LGHNA and CDR2 YSLEER. Here the CDR3 DNA reads TGCGCCAGCAGCCAATCTAGCGGGAGTCCCGAGCAGTACTTC. Its translation: CASSQSSGSPEQYF.

The chain uses TRBV10-3 and TRBJ2-7; 7 bases fit TRBD2. Germline CDR1 and CDR2: ENHRY and SYGVKD. The length of the CDR3 is 13 residues. Trimming removed 6 bases from V and 2 bases from J; junction bases left unmatched: 4. The CDR3 loop reads CAISGTKTYEQYF. CDR3 bases: TGTGCCATCAGCGGGACTAAGACCTACGAGCAGTACTTC.

The rearrangement joins TRBV6-6 to TRBJ2-7, with D uncertain. Germline CDR1 reads MNHNY; CDR2 reads SVGAGI (reference sequence). CDR3 size: 14 residues. V was shortened by 0 bases and J by 6 bases, with 12 bases between the two germline ends. The CDR3 spells CASSYSDSLSEQYF. For the CDR3, the DNA is TGTGCCAGCAGTTACTCGGATAGTTTGTCCGAGCAGTACTTC.

This chain joins TRBV4-2 and TRBJ2-5, with 8 nucleotides matching TRBD1. The length of the CDR3 is 16 residues. The ends lost 2 bases at V and 4 bases at J; junction bases unmatched: 9. Germline lookup yields CDR1 LGHNA and CDR2 YNFKEQ. As DNA, the CDR3 is TGTGCCAGCAGCCAACCTGGACAGGGTCCTTTAGAGACCCAGTACTTC. Its protein product is CASSQPGQGPLETQYF.

This clone was picked up one time. This chain uses TRBV11-2 with TRBJ2-2, with 9 positions matching TRBD2. The ends lost 1 base at V and 5 bases at J; junction bases unmatched: 5. Germline V gene lookup returns CDR1 SGHAT and CDR2 FQNNGV. The CDR3 totals 16 residues. CDR3 in amino acids: CASSLGAGGPTGELFF. In DNA form, the CDR3 reads TGTGCCAGCAGCTTAGGGGCGGGAGGGCCTACCGGGGAGCTGTTTTTT. Based on the CDR3 plus reference TRBV11-2 and TRBJ2-2, the full variable domain is EAGVAQSPRYKIIEKRQSVAFWCNPISGHATLYWYQQILGQGPKLLIQFQNNGVVDDSQLPKDRFSAERLKGVDSTLKIQPAKLEDSAVYLCASSLGAGGPTGELFFGEGSRLTVL.

About this clone itself: Within the sample, other DNA sequences also encode this same CDR3. V usage is TRBV19 and J usage is TRBJ2-3; D call uncertain. Germline CDR1 is LNHDA and CDR2 is SQIVND (reference sequence). This CDR3 spans 13 amino acids. Trimming took off 5 bases at V and 1 base at J, with 7 bases between the two ends. The CDR3 sequence: CASSQQGTDTQYF. The DNA for the CDR3 is TGTGCCAGTAGTCAGCAGGGCACAGATACGCAGTATTTT.

This rearrangement joins TRBV5-1 to TRBJ1-6; 9 nucleotides align to TRBD1. Germline assignment: CDR1 SGHRS and CDR2 YFSETQ. The CDR3 length is 18 residues. V was pared by 9 bases and J by 0 bases, with 13 bases of the junction left unmatched. CDR3 amino acids: CAITRDREPSSYNSPLHF. Written as DNA, the CDR3 is TGCGCCATTACCAGGGACAGGGAGCCTAGCTCCTATAATTCACCCCTCCACTTT.